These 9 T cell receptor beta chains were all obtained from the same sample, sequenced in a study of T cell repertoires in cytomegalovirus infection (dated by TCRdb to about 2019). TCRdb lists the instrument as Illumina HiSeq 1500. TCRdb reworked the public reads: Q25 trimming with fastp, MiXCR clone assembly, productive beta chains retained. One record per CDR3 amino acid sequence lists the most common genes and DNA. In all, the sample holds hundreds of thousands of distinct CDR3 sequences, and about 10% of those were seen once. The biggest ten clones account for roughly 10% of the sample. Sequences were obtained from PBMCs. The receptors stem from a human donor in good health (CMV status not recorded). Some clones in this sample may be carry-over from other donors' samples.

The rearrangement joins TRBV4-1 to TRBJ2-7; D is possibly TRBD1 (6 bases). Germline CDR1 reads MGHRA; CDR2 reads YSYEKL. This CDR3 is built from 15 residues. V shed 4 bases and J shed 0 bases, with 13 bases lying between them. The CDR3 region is CASSRRTGISYEQYF. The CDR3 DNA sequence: TGCGCCAGCAGCCGAAGAACAGGGATCTCCTACGAGCAGTACTTC.

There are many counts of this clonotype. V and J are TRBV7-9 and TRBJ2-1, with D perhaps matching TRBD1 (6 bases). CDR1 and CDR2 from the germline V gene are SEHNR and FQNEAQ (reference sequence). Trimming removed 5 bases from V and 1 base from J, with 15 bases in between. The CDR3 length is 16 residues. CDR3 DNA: TGTGCCAGCAGCCTCGGACAGAAACTATCCTACAATGAGCAGTTCTTC. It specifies CASSLGQKLSYNEQFF. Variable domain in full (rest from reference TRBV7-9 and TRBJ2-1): DTGVSQNPRHKITKRGQNVTFRCDPISEHNRLYWYRQTLGQGPEFLTYFQNEAQLEKSRLLSDRFSAERPKGSFSTLEIQRTEQGDSAMYLCASSLGQKLSYNEQFFGPGTRLTVL.

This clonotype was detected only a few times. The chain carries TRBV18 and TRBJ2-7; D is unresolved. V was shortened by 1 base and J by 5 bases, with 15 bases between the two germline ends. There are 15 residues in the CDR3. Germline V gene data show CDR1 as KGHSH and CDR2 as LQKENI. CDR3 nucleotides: TGTGCCAGCTCACCACGGACCCGTTTCATCGACGAGCAGTACTTC. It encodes CASSPRTRFIDEQYF.

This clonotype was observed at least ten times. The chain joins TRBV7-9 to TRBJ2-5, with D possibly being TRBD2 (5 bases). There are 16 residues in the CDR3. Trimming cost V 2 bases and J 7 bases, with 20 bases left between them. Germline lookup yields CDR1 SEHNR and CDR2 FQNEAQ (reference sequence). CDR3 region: CASSLRNGLAGGTQYF. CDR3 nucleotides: TGTGCCAGCAGCTTAAGAAACGGCCTAGCCGGTGGGACCCAGTACTTC.

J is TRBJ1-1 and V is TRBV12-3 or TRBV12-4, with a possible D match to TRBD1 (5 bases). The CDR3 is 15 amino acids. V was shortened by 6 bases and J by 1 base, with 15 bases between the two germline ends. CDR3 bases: TGTGCCAGCAGGGCGCTGGGGACGGCGAACACTGAAGCTTTCTTT. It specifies CASRALGTANTEAFF.

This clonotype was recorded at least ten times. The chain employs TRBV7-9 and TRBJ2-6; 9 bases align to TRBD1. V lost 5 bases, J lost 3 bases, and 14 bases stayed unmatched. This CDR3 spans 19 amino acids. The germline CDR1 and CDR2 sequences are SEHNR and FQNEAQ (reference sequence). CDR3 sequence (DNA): TGTGCCAGCAGCCCAGAACCGGGACAGGGCTTCGGTGGGGCCAACGTCCTGACTTTC. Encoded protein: CASSPEPGQGFGGANVLTF.

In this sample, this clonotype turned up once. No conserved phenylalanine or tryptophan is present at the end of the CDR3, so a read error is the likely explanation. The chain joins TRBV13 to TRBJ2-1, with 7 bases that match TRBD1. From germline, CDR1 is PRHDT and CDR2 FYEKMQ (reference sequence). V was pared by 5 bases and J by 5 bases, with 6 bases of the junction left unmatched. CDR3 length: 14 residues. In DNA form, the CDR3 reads TGTGCCAGCAGCCGACGGGACAGTCACAATGAGCAGTTCCTC. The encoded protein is CASSRRDSHNEQFL.

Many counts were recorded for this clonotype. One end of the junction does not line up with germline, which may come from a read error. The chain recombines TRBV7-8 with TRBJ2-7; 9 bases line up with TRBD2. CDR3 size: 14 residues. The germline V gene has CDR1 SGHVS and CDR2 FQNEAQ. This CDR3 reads CASSPSGGSSEQYF. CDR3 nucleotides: TGTGCCAGCAGCCCGAGCGGGGGGTCCTCCGAGCAGTACTTC. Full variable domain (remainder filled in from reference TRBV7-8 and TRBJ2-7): GAGVSQSPRYKVAKRGQDVALRCDPISGHVSLFWYQQALGQGPEFLTYFQNEAQLDKSGLPSDRFFAERPEGSVSTLKIQRTQQEDSAVYLCASSPSGGSSEQYFGPGTRLTVT.

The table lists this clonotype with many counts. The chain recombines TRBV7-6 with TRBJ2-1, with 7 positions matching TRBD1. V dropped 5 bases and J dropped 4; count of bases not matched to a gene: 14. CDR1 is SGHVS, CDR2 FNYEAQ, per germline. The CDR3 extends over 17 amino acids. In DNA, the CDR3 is TGTGCCAGCAGCCCACCCCTTTGGGGGACAGTGTACAATGAGCAGTTCTTC. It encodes CASSPPLWGTVYNEQFF.